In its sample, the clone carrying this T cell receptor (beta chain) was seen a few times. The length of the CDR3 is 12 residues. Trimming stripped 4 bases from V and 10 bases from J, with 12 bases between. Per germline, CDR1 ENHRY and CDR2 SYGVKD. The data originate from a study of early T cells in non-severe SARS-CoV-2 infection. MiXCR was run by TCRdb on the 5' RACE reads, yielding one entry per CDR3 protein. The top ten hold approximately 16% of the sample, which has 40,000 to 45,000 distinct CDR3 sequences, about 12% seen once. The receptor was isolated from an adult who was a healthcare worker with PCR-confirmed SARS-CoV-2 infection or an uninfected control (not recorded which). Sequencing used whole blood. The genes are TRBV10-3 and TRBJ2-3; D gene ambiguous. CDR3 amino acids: CAISGIGQAQYF. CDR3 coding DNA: TGTGCCATCAGTGGGATCGGGCAGGCGCAGTATTTT.